Shown below are 7 T cell receptor beta chains from a single sample sequenced in a study of blood T cell repertoires in COVID-19. Only in-frame clones appear in the TCRdb table, and some are missing; sequencing was by immunoSEQ multiplex PCR. The data show around 40,000 clones, 60% to 85% seen once. The material sequenced was peripheral blood. These receptors all stem from a woman older than 75 with acute or convalescent COVID-19.

The chain carries TRBV25-1 and TRBJ2-7, with 9 bases that match TRBD1. Trimming took 5 bases from V and 3 from J; bases not matched to a gene: 11. The CDR3 spans 16 residues. Germline CDR1 is MGHDK and CDR2 is SYGVNS. The CDR3 protein is CASSPAEGQGGYEQYF. The CDR3 DNA reads as TGTGCCAGCAGTCCCGCCGAGGGACAGGGAGGCTACGAGCAGTACTTC.

The genes are TRBV24-1 and TRBJ2-1; 7 bases line up with TRBD1. Germline lookup yields CDR1 KGHDR and CDR2 SFDVKD. The CDR3 contains 13 residues. The V and J ends lost 2 bases and 8 bases, in that order; junction bases with no gene match: 2. DNA for the CDR3: TGTGCCACCAGTGATTGGACAGGTGATGAGCAGTTCTTC. It yields the protein CATSDWTGDEQFF.

This clone was counted once. The V call is TRBV7-2, the J call TRBJ2-7; 11 nucleotides agree with TRBD1. Germline V gives CDR1 SGHTA, CDR2 FQGNSA. With V trimmed by 5 bases and J by 4 bases, 7 bases remained unmatched. This CDR3 has 15 amino acids. The CDR3 region is CASSTGQGAGYEQYF. CDR3 in DNA: TGTGCCAGCAGCACTGGACAGGGGGCAGGGTACGAGCAGTACTTC.

The rearrangement uses TRBV2 and TRBJ2-7; 7 positions agree with TRBD2. This CDR3 spans 11 amino acids. The germline V gene encodes CDR1 SNHLY and CDR2 FYNNEI. Germline trimming cut 7 bases from V and 7 bases from J; bases unmatched to any gene: 4. The CDR3 bases are TGTGCCAGCACCCAACTAGCGGAGCAGTACTTC. It specifies CASTQLAEQYF.

The genes are TRBV2 and TRBJ1-2, with D possibly matching TRBD1 (6 bases). The CDR3 loop spans 14 amino acids. V lost 6 bases and J 0 bases, leaving 11 bases between the germline ends. Germline V gives CDR1 SNHLY, CDR2 FYNNEI. The CDR3 sequence is CASRETGANYGYTF. CDR3 sequence (DNA): TGTGCCAGCAGGGAGACAGGAGCTAACTATGGCTACACCTTC.

The rearrangement uses TRBV9 and TRBJ2-3; 8 bases map to TRBD2. The CDR3 length is 15 residues. Germline CDR1 is SGDLS and CDR2 is YYNGEE. V was pared by 3 bases and J by 4 bases, with 7 bases of the junction left unmatched. The CDR3 region is CASSGAGVGSDTQYF. CDR3 nucleotide sequence: TGTGCCAGCAGCGGAGCGGGAGTGGGGTCAGATACGCAGTATTTT.

The chain joins TRBV28 to TRBJ2-1; 12 nucleotides line up with TRBD2. The CDR3 runs 15 residues. J was trimmed by 2 bases and V by 9 bases; bases with no gene match: 5. Germline-derived CDR1 and CDR2 are MDHEN and SYDVKM. CDR3 nucleotide sequence: TGTGCCAGTTGCCTAGCGGGAGGGCCCTACAATGAGCAGTTCTTC. Amino acid sequence: CASCLAGGPYNEQFF.